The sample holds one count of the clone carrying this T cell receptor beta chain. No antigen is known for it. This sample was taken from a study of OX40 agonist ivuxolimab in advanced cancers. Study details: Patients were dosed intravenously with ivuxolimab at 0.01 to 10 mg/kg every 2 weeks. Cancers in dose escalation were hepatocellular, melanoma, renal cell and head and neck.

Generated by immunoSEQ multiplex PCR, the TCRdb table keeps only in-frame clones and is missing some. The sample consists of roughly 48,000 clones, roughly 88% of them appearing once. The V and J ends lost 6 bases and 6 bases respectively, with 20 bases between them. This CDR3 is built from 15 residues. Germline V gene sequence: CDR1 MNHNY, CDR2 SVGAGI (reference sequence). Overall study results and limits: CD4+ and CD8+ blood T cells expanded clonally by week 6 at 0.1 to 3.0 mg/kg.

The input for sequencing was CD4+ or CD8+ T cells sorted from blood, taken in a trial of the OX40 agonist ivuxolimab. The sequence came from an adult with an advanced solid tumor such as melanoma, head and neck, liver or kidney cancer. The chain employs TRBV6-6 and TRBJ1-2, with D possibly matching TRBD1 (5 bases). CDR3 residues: CASRMDGGVLNGYTF. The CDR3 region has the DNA TGTGCCAGCAGAATGGACGGGGGGGTTCTTAATGGCTACACCTTC.